One and the same sample provided the 27 T cell receptor beta chains below, sequenced in a study of cytomegalovirus exposure and HLA in healthy donors. Both 60 Vbeta primers and 13 Jbeta primers went into the PCR. The method was immunoSEQ multiplex PCR; TCRdb's version includes in-frame clones alone and lacks a portion of them. The data show approximately 170,000 clones, with roughly 80% seen just once and 2.5% to 4% held by the top ten. Sequencing was done on a sample of PBMCs. The source of these receptors is a female donor in good health and CMV-seronegative.

The genes are TRBV6-5 and TRBJ1-5; D is unclear. The V gene lost 7 bases and the J gene lost 7 bases, with 14 bases spanning the gap. The CDR3 length is 13 residues. Germline V CDR1 and CDR2: MNHEY, SVGAGI. The CDR3 sequence: CASKMGSGQPQHF. Written as DNA, the CDR3 is TGTGCCAGCAAGATGGGGTCGGGACAGCCCCAGCATTTT.

The chain couples TRBV5-5 to TRBJ2-5, with TRBD2 matching over 11 bases. Trimming at V came to 0 bases and at J to 4 bases, leaving 2 bases not matched to a gene. This CDR3 region has 15 residues. The germline V gene encodes CDR1 SGHKS and CDR2 YYEKEE (reference sequence). Written as DNA, the CDR3 is TGTGCCAGCAGCTTGGGTCTAGCGGGGGGAGAGACCCAGTACTTC. Protein sequence: CASSLGLAGGETQYF.

The chain recombines TRBV7-3 with TRBJ2-6; tentatively, D is TRBD1 (6 bases). The CDR3 is 17 amino acids. The V end lost 5 bases, the J end lost 4 bases, and 18 bases lay between the germline ends. Germline CDR1 is SGHTA and CDR2 is FQGTGA. The CDR3 reads CASSTTITGTGANVLTF. CDR3 DNA: TGTGCCAGCAGCACTACAATAACAGGGACCGGGGCCAACGTCCTGACTTTC.

This rearrangement joins TRBV29-1 to TRBJ2-7; TRBD1 might be the D (5 bases). Trimming left V 4 bases short and J 0 bases short, with 7 bases between. The CDR3 sequence is 12 residues long. Germline CDR1 and CDR2: SQVTM and ANQGSEA. As DNA, the CDR3 is TGCAGCGTTGTAGGACACTCCTACGAGCAGTACTTC. Its translation is CSVVGHSYEQYF.

The V gene is TRBV9, the J gene TRBJ2-7, with 12 positions matching TRBD2. CDR1 SGDLS and CDR2 YYNGEE come from the germline V gene. V lost 4 bases and J lost 4; bases outside the gene matches: 3. The CDR3 runs 14 residues. This CDR3 is CASSLTSGRYEQYF. The CDR3 nucleotides are TGTGCCAGCAGCCTCACTAGCGGGAGGTACGAGCAGTACTTC.

This chain connects TRBV28 to TRBJ2-7; 9 bases line up with TRBD1. The CDR3 has 15 amino acids. V lost 5 bases and J lost 1; bases outside the gene matches: 6. Germline V lookup: CDR1 MDHEN, CDR2 SYDVKM. The CDR3 DNA reads as TGTGCCAGCAGTACCCCCGGGACAGGGTCCTACGAGCAGTACTTC. It translates to CASSTPGTGSYEQYF.

V usage is TRBV13 and J usage is TRBJ1-1; 9 bases line up with TRBD1. V shed 5 bases, J shed 4 bases, and the junction held 11 bases outside the gene matches. This CDR3 is 16 amino acids long. Germline assignment: CDR1 PRHDT and CDR2 FYEKMQ (reference sequence). In nucleotides, the CDR3 is TGTGCCAGCAGCCGCCGGGACAGGGATCGGGGCACTGAAGCTTTCTTT. It yields the protein CASSRRDRDRGTEAFF. The full variable domain, rest sourced from reference TRBV13 and TRBJ1-1, is AAGVIQSPRHLIKEKRETATLKCYPIPRHDTVYWYQQGPGQDPQFLISFYEKMQSDKGSIPDRFSAQQFSDYHSELNMSSLELGDSALYFCASSRRDRDRGTEAFFGQGTRLTVV.

V gene TRBV9 combines with J gene TRBJ1-4, with 7 bases lining up with TRBD1. V trimming: 9 bases; J trimming: 4 bases; junction bases outside the gene matches: 15. The CDR3 is made up of 16 amino acids. Germline CDR1 SGDLS, CDR2 YYNGEE. For the CDR3, the DNA is TGTGCCACCTACCGTCCACCCGGGACAGTTAATGAAAAACTGTTTTTT. This translates into CATYRPPGTVNEKLFF.

With regard to this clone: This sample includes further DNA sequences coding for the same CDR3. The CDR3 coding sequence is TGCGCCAGCAGCCTCGGGACACAGAACACTGAAGCTTTCTTT. This sequence encodes CASSLGTQNTEAFF. This chain uses TRBV5-1 with TRBJ1-1, with a tentative D call TRBD1 (6 bases). V shed 4 bases and J shed 1 base, with 11 bases lying between them. Germline V gene data show CDR1 as SGHRS and CDR2 as YFSETQ. The CDR3 contains 14 residues.

Only a few counts were recorded for this clone. The rearrangement joins TRBV2 to TRBJ1-5; no definite D call. This CDR3 has 14 residues. The V end lost 1 base, the J end lost 0 bases, and 4 bases lay between the germline ends. Germline V gives CDR1 SNHLY, CDR2 FYNNEI. The CDR3 region has the DNA TGTGCCAGCAGTGAAGTCTATAGCAATCAGCCCCAGCATTTT. Encoded protein: CASSEVYSNQPQHF.

The V and J genes are TRBV10-1 and TRBJ2-1; perhaps TRBD2 as D (6 bases). The germline V and J ends were trimmed by 0 bases and 5 bases, with 11 bases remaining between them. Germline values: CDR1 WNHNN, CDR2 SYGVQD (reference sequence). The CDR3 runs 15 residues. The CDR3 DNA sequence: TGCGCCAGCAGTGAGTCGATTAGCGGCCACAATGAGCAGTTCTTC. Protein sequence: CASSESISGHNEQFF.

V and J are TRBV2 and TRBJ1-6, with 7 bases fitting TRBD1. CDR1 and CDR2 from the germline V gene are SNHLY and FYNNEI. The CDR3 sequence is 13 residues long. V shed 4 bases, J shed 8 bases, and the junction held 2 bases outside the gene matches. CDR3 region: CASSVRGDSPLHF. DNA of the CDR3: TGTGCCAGCAGTGTCAGGGGGGATTCACCCCTCCACTTT.

The V and J genes are TRBV2 and TRBJ2-1, with D perhaps assigned TRBD1 or TRBD2 (5 bases each). Germline CDR1 is SNHLY and CDR2 is FYNNEI. Deletions cut 6 bases from V and 1 base from J, with 13 bases between. This CDR3 comprises 15 residues. CDR3: CASRELGVSYNEQFF. Written as DNA, the CDR3 is TGTGCCAGCAGGGAACTAGGGGTTTCCTACAATGAGCAGTTCTTC.

The DNA for the CDR3 is TGTGCCAGCAGTTTACAAAGCGGGGGGTCCTACGAGCAGTACTTC. Residues: CASSLQSGGSYEQYF. This sequence joins TRBV28 and TRBJ2-7, with 9 bases matching TRBD2. CDR3 size: 15 residues. Looked up from germline, CDR1 is MDHEN and CDR2 is SYDVKM. The trim removed 2 bases at V and 1 base at J, leaving 3 bases unmatched.

The gene calls are TRBV30 and TRBJ1-6, with 8 bases matching TRBD1. In germline, CDR1 is GTSNPN, CDR2 SVGIG (reference sequence). The trim removed 3 bases at V and 3 bases at J, leaving 7 bases unmatched. The CDR3 length is 16 residues. CDR3 protein: CAWSTGQGFYNSPLHF. The CDR3, as DNA: TGTGCCTGGAGCACTGGACAGGGCTTCTATAATTCACCCCTCCACTTT.

The rearrangement joins TRBV27 to TRBJ1-2; D is uncertain. Germline CDR1 is MNHEY and CDR2 is SMNVEV (reference sequence). The V end was cut by 7 bases, the J end by 4 bases, with 19 bases between. This CDR3 is built from 15 residues. CDR3 sequence (DNA): TGTGCCAGCACCCTCCTCGGGGAAGGGATCTATGGCTACACCTTC. Its translation: CASTLLGEGIYGYTF.

The genes are TRBV10-1 and TRBJ2-5, with D tentatively TRBD2 (5 bases). Trimming removed 5 bases from V and 5 bases from J, with 9 bases in between. The CDR3 consists of 12 residues. CDR1 and CDR2 from the germline V gene are WNHNN and SYGVQD (reference sequence). CDR3 protein: CASSRGRETQYF. For the CDR3, the DNA is TGCGCCAGCAGTCGGGGAAGGGAGACCCAGTACTTC.

This clone was detected a few times. The rearrangement uses TRBV5-4 and TRBJ1-1, with TRBD1 matching over 9 bases. The CDR3 totals 18 residues. CDR1 is SGHNT, CDR2 YYREEE, per germline (reference sequence). The trim removed 1 base at V and 11 bases at J, leaving 21 bases unmatched. CDR3 in amino acids: CASSLWRFNSRDRVVAFF. CDR3 nucleotide sequence: TGTGCCAGCAGCTTGTGGAGGTTCAATTCCCGGGACAGGGTTGTGGCTTTCTTT.

The sample holds one count of this clone. The J gene is TRBJ2-7, the V gene TRBV13, with D tentatively TRBD2 (6 bases). CDR1 and CDR2 from the germline V gene are PRHDT and FYEKMQ (reference sequence). Trimming removed 0 bases at V and 4 bases at J, with 13 bases between. CDR3 length: 15 amino acids. Here the CDR3 reads CASSLGRLGSYEQYF. In DNA, the CDR3 is TGTGCCAGCAGCTTAGGGCGACTAGGTTCTTACGAGCAGTACTTC. The whole variable domain, filled in from reference TRBV13 and TRBJ2-7, reads AAGVIQSPRHLIKEKRETATLKCYPIPRHDTVYWYQQGPGQDPQFLISFYEKMQSDKGSIPDRFSAQQFSDYHSELNMSSLELGDSALYFCASSLGRLGSYEQYFGPGTRLTVT.

This clone has more than one count but fewer than ten. The rearrangement uses TRBV28 and TRBJ2-3; D call uncertain. The CDR3 extends over 12 amino acids. Trimming took off 4 bases at V and 2 bases at J, with 4 bases between the two ends. Germline assignment: CDR1 MDHEN and CDR2 SYDVKM. CDR3 sequence: CASSSYTDTQYF. The DNA of the CDR3 is TGTGCCAGCAGTTCTTACACAGATACGCAGTATTTT.

The chain combines TRBV5-4 with TRBJ2-1, with 10 bases lining up with TRBD2. Per germline, CDR1 SGHNT and CDR2 YYREEE (reference sequence). This CDR3 comprises 14 residues. V was clipped by 3 bases and J by 7 bases; unmatched bases: 4. The CDR3 region is CASSSSGSRNEQFF. CDR3 sequence (DNA): TGTGCCAGCAGCTCTAGCGGGAGCCGGAATGAGCAGTTCTTC.

This rearrangement joins TRBV7-2 to TRBJ1-6, with 7 positions matching TRBD1. Germline loops: CDR1 SGHTA, CDR2 FQGNSA. V dropped 3 bases and J dropped 10; count of bases not matched to a gene: 6. This CDR3 contains 14 residues. CDR3 nucleotides: TGTGCCAGCAGCTTGACAGGGATTCGGTCACCCCTCCACTTT. Residues: CASSLTGIRSPLHF.

The J gene is TRBJ1-4, the V gene TRBV5-6; TRBD1 might be the D (5 bases). This CDR3 spans 14 amino acids. Germline V lookup: CDR1 SGHDT, CDR2 YYEEEE. V shed 0 bases and J shed 6 bases, with 9 bases lying between them. This chain's CDR3 is CASSLDGGYEKLFF. CDR3 in DNA: TGTGCCAGCAGCTTGGACGGGGGGTATGAAAAACTGTTTTTT.

V gene TRBV7-9 combines with J gene TRBJ1-6; D uncertain. The CDR3 is 13 amino acids. Germline CDR1 SEHNR, CDR2 FQNEAQ (reference sequence). V dropped 4 bases and J dropped 7 bases, with 8 bases sitting between them. CDR3 nucleotides: TGTGCCAGCAGCTCAACTGTAAATTCACCCCTCCACTTT. Protein: CASSSTVNSPLHF.

This sequence joins TRBV4-1 and TRBJ1-3, with a weak D call TRBD1 (5 bases). The germline V and J ends were trimmed by 1 base and 1 base, with 8 bases remaining between them. The CDR3 spans 15 residues. The germline CDR1 and CDR2 sequences are MGHRA and YSYEKL. CDR3 coding DNA: TGCGCCAGCAGCCAAGTTGCAGGGTCTGGAAACACCATATATTTT. It specifies CASSQVAGSGNTIYF.

CDR3 sequence: CASSLGLAGNQETQYF. The CDR3, as DNA: TGCGCCAGCAGCTTGGGGCTAGCGGGTAACCAAGAGACCCAGTACTTC. V usage is TRBV5-1 and J usage is TRBJ2-5; 8 bases match TRBD2. The CDR3 extends over 16 amino acids. From germline, CDR1 is SGHRS and CDR2 YFSETQ. V lost 0 bases to trimming and J lost 0 bases; unmatched junction nucleotides: 4.

This clone was recorded only once. A read error may account for a junction end that differs from germline. The chain employs TRBV7-9 and TRBJ2-7; 8 bases align to TRBD2. The CDR3 contains 16 residues. The germline CDR1 and CDR2 sequences are SEHNR and FQNEAQ (reference sequence). The CDR3 is CASSLVPGRGEYEQYF. DNA of the CDR3: TGTGCCAGCAGTTTAGTTCCCGGGAGGGGGGAATACGAGCAGTACTTC.